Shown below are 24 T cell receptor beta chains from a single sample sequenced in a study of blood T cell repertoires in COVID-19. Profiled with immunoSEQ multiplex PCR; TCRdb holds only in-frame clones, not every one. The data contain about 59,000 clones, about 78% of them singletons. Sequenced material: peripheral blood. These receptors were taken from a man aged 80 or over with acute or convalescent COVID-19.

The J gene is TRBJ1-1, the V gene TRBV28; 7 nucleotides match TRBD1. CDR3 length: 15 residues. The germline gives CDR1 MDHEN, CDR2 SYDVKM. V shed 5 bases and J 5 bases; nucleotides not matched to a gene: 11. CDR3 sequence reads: CASSPPRQGWTEAFF. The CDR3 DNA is TGTGCCAGCAGTCCGCCCAGACAGGGTTGGACTGAAGCTTTCTTT.

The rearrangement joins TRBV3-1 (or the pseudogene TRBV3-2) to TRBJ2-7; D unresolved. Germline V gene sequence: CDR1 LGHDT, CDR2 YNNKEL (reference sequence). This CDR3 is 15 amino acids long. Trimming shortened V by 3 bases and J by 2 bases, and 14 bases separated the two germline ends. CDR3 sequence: CASSQTPAGPYEQYF. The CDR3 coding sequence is TGTGCCAGCAGCCAGACCCCCGCAGGCCCCTACGAGCAGTACTTC.

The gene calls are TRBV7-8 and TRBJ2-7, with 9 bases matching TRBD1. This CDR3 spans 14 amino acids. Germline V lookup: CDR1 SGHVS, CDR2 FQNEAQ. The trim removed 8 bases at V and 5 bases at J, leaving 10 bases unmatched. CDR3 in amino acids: CASLPGTGSNEQYF. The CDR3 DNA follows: TGTGCCAGCCTCCCGGGGACAGGGAGCAACGAGCAGTACTTC.

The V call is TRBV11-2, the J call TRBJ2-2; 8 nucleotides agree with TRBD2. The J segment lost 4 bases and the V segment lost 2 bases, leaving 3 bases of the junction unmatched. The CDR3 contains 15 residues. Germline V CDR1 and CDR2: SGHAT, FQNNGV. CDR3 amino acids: CASSLLREVTGELFF. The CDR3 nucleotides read TGTGCCAGCAGCTTATTGCGGGAGGTCACCGGGGAGCTGTTTTTT.

CDR3: CASSPTYTSGNTIYF. DNA for the CDR3: TGCGCCAGCAGCCCCACGTACACCTCTGGAAACACCATATATTTT. The rearrangement uses TRBV5-1 and TRBJ1-3; D unclear. CDR1 is SGHRS, CDR2 YFSETQ, per germline. The V end lost 4 bases, the J end lost 0 bases, and 11 bases lay between the germline ends. This CDR3 contains 15 residues.

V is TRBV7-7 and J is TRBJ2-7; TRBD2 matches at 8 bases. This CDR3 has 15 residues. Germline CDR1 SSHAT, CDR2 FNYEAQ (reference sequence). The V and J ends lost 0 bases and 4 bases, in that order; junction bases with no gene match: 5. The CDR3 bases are TGTGCCAGCAGCTTAGCGGCGGGGGGCTCATACGAGCAGTACTTC. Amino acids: CASSLAAGGSYEQYF.

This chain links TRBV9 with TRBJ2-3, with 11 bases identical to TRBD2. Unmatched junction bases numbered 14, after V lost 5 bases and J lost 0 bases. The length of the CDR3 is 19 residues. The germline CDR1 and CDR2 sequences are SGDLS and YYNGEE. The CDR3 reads CASRKQPGLAETSTDTQYF. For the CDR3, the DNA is TGTGCCAGCAGAAAACAGCCGGGACTAGCGGAAACTAGCACAGATACGCAGTATTTT.

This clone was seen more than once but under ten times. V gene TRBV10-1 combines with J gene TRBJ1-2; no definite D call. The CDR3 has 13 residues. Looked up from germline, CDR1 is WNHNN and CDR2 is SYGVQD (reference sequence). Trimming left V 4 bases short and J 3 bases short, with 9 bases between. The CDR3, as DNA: TGCGCCAGCAGTGCCGTGCGGGACTATGGCTACACCTTC. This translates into CASSAVRDYGYTF.

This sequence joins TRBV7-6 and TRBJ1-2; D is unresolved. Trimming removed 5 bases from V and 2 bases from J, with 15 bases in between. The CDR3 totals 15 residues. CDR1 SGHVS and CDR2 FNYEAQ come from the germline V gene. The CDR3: CASSPRFVLNYGYTF. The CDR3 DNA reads TGTGCCAGCAGCCCGCGATTCGTGTTGAACTATGGCTACACCTTC. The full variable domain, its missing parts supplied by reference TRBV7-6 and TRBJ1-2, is GAGVSQSPRYKVTKRGQDVALRCDPISGHVSLYWYRQALGQGPEFLTYFNYEAQQDKSGLPNDRFSAERPEGSISTLTIQRTEQRDSAMYRCASSPRFVLNYGYTFGSGTRLTVV.

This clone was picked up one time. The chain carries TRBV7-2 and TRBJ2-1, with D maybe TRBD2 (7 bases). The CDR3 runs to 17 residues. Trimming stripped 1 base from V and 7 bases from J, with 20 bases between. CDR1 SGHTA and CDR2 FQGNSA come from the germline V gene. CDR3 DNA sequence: TGTGCCAGCAGCTTAGGTCCTCCGGGGGGCTTGAGTAATGAGCAGTTCTTC. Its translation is CASSLGPPGGLSNEQFF.

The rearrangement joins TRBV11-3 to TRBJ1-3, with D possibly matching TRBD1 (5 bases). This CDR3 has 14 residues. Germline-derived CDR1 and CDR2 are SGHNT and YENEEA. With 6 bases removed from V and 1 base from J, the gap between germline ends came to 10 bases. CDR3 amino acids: CASRKGTSGNTIYF. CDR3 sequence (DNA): TGTGCCAGCAGGAAGGGGACTTCTGGAAACACCATATATTTT.

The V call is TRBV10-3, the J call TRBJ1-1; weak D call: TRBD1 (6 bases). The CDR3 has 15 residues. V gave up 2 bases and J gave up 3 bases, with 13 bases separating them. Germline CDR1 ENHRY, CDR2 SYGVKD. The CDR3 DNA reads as TGTGCCATCAGTGAGCGGACAGTGGAGTACACTGAAGCTTTCTTT. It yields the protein CAISERTVEYTEAFF.

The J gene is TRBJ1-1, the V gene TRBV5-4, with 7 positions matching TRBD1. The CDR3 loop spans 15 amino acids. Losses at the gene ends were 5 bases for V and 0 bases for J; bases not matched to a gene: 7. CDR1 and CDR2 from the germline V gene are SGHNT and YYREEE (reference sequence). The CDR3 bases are TGTGCCAGCAGTCCCCTACAGGGGATGAACACTGAAGCTTTCTTT. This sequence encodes CASSPLQGMNTEAFF.

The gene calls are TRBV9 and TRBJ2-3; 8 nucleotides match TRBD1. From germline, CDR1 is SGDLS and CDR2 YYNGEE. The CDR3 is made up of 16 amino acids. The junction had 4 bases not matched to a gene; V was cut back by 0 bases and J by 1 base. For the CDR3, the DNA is TGTGCCAGCAGCGTAGAGGCAGGGGGCCGCACAGATACGCAGTATTTT. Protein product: CASSVEAGGRTDTQYF.

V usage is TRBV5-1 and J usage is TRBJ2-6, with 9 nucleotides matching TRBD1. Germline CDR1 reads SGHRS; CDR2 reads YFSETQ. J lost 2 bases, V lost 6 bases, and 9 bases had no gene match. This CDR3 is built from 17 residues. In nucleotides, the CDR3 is TGCGCCAGCACACTTACAGGGGGCCGGGCTGGGGCCAACGTCCTGACTTTC. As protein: CASTLTGGRAGANVLTF.

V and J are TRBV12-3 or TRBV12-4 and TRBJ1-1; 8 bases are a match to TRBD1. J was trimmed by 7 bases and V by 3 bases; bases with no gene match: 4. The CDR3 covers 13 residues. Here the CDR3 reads CASSFGTGGEAFF. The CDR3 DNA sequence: TGTGCCAGCAGTTTCGGGACAGGAGGTGAAGCTTTCTTT.

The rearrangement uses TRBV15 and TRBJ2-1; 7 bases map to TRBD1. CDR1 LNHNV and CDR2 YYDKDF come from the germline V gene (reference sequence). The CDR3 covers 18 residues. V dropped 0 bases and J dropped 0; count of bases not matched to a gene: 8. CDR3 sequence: CATSRDQGDTHSYNEQFF. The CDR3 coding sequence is TGTGCCACCAGCAGAGATCAGGGGGACACCCACTCCTACAATGAGCAGTTCTTC. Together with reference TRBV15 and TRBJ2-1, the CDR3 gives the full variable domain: DAMVIQNPRYQVTQFGKPVTLSCSQTLNHNVMYWYQQKSSQAPKLLFHYYDKDFNNEADTPDNFQSRRPNTSFCFLDIRSPGLGDTAMYLCATSRDQGDTHSYNEQFFGPGTRLTVL.

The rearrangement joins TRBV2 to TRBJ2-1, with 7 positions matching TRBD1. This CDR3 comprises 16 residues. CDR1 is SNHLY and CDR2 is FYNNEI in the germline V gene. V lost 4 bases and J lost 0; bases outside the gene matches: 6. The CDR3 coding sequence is TGTGCCAGCAGTGTTGACAGGGCAGGCTCCTACAATGAGCAGTTCTTC. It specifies CASSVDRAGSYNEQFF.

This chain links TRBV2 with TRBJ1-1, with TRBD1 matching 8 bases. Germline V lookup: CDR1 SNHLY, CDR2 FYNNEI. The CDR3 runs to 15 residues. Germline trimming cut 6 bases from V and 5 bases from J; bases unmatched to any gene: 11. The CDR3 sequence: CASRKRTGSGTEAFF. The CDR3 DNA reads TGTGCCAGCAGAAAACGGACAGGGAGTGGGACTGAAGCTTTCTTT.

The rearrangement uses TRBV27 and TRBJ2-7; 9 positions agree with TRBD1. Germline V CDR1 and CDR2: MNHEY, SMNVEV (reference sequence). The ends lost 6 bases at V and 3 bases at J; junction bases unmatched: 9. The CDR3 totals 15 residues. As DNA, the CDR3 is TGTGCCAGCAGGACAGGGGGGGAGAACTTCTACGAGCAGTACTTC. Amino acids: CASRTGGENFYEQYF.

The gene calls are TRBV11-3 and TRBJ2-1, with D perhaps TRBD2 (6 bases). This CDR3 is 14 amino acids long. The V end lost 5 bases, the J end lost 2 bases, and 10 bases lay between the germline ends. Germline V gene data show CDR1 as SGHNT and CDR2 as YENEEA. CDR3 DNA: TGTGCCAGCAGCCCCCGGGGGACCTACAATGAGCAGTTCTTC. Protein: CASSPRGTYNEQFF.

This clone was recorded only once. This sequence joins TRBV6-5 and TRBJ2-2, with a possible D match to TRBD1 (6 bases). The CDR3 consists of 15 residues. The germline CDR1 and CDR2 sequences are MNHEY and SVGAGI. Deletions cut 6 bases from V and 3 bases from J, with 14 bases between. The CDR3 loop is CASRLDTGHTGELFF. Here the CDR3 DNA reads TGTGCCAGCAGACTTGACACAGGGCACACCGGGGAGCTGTTTTTT.

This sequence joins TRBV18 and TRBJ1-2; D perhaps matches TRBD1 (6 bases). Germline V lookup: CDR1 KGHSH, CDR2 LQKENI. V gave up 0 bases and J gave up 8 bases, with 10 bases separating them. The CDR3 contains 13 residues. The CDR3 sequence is CASSPPGRGGYTF. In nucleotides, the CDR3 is TGTGCCAGCTCACCACCTGGCAGGGGAGGCTACACCTTC.

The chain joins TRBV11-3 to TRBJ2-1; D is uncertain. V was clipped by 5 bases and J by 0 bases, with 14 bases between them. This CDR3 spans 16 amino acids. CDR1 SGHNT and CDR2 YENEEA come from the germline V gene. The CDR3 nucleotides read TGTGCCAGCAGCCCGTTGCGGAAGAGCTCCTACAATGAGCAGTTCTTC. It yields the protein CASSPLRKSSYNEQFF.